This entry lists 29 T cell receptor beta chains sequenced from one sample in a study of cytomegalovirus exposure and HLA in healthy donors. Both 60 Vbeta primers and 13 Jbeta primers went into the PCR. TCRdb's copy holds only in-frame clones and misses some; the assay was immunoSEQ multiplex PCR. The sample features roughly 50,000 clones, with 6.1% in its top ten. The sequenced sample consisted of PBMCs. The receptors here all came from a male donor in good health and CMV-seropositive.

V is TRBV28 and J is TRBJ2-7, with 7 bases aligning to TRBD1. Trimming at V came to 5 bases and at J to 2 bases, leaving 9 bases not matched to a gene. Germline CDR1 MDHEN, CDR2 SYDVKM. The CDR3 extends over 15 amino acids. This CDR3 is CASSPLAGTAYEQYF. In DNA, the CDR3 is TGTGCCAGCAGTCCCCTCGCCGGGACAGCCTACGAGCAGTACTTC.

This chain connects TRBV21-1 to TRBJ1-1; the table's TRBD1 call for D was not verified on the DNA. TRBV21-1 is deemed a pseudogene. This CDR3 is built from 14 residues. The CDR3 DNA reads TGTGCCAGCAGCCGGACAGGGGAAGGCACTGAAGCTTTCTTT. Encoded protein: CASSRTGEGTEAFF.

The CDR3 coding sequence is TGTGCCACCAGCTCCCCCGCGTGGGGCTACCAAGAGACCCAGTACTTC. Encoded protein: CATSSPAWGYQETQYF. The rearrangement links TRBV15 to TRBJ2-5, with D possibly TRBD1 on 5 matching bases. This CDR3 is 16 amino acids long. Trimming pared 5 bases from V and 0 bases from J, leaving 16 bases between. Germline V CDR1 and CDR2: LNHNV, YYDKDF (reference sequence).

This sequence joins TRBV11-1 and TRBJ2-1, with D perhaps TRBD2 (5 bases). The V and J ends lost 4 bases and 8 bases respectively, with 15 bases between them. CDR3 length: 14 amino acids. CDR1 and CDR2 (germline): SGHAT, FQDESV (reference sequence). The CDR3 bases are TGTGCCAGCAGCTCCCCCTCAGGAGGCGATGAGCAGTTCTTC. It translates to CASSSPSGGDEQFF.

In DNA form, the CDR3 reads TGTGCCAGCAGCTCGACAGGCACAGATACGCAGTATTTT. Amino acid sequence: CASSSTGTDTQYF. This rearrangement joins TRBV7-7 to TRBJ2-3; D possibly corresponds to TRBD1 (5 bases). V was trimmed by 4 bases and J by 1 base, leaving 6 bases between them. Germline V CDR1 and CDR2: SSHAT, FNYEAQ (reference sequence). The CDR3 has 13 residues.

The J gene is TRBJ2-1, the V gene TRBV28; weak D call: TRBD1 (5 bases). The V gene's germline CDR1 is MDHEN and CDR2 SYDVKM. CDR3 length: 15 residues. V was pared by 8 bases and J by 2 bases, with 16 bases between. The CDR3 DNA follows: TGTGCCAGCCGCACAGGCCCTAGAACCTACAATGAGCAGTTCTTC. This gives the protein CASRTGPRTYNEQFF.

The chain carries TRBV10-3 and TRBJ1-2; tentatively, D is TRBD1 (6 bases). The V gene lost 3 bases and the J gene lost 2 bases, with 10 bases spanning the gap. Germline V gives CDR1 ENHRY, CDR2 SYGVKD. This CDR3 is 14 amino acids long. The CDR3 is CAISDRGANYGYTF. CDR3 nucleotide sequence: TGTGCCATCAGTGACAGGGGAGCAAACTATGGCTACACCTTC.

This chain joins TRBV7-9 and TRBJ2-5; the match to TRBD2 covers 11 bases. CDR1 and CDR2 (germline): SEHNR, FQNEAQ (reference sequence). CDR3 size: 17 residues. The J segment lost 2 bases and the V segment lost 1 base, leaving 6 bases of the junction unmatched. The CDR3 sequence is CASSLGAGTSGQETQYF. In DNA form, the CDR3 reads TGTGCCAGCAGCTTAGGGGCAGGGACTAGCGGACAAGAGACCCAGTACTTC.

The chain has TRBV5-6 and TRBJ2-7; TRBD2 might be the D (5 bases). Trimming pared 4 bases from V and 2 bases from J, leaving 13 bases between. There are 14 residues in the CDR3. The germline V gene has CDR1 SGHDT and CDR2 YYEEEE. In nucleotides, the CDR3 is TGTGCCAGCAGCACGCTGTCGGGGACCTACGAGCAGTACTTC. Translating gives CASSTLSGTYEQYF. Based on the CDR3 plus reference TRBV5-6 and TRBJ2-7, the full variable domain is DAGVTQSPTHLIKTRGQQVTLRCSPKSGHDTVSWYQQALGQGPQFIFQYYEEEERQRGNFPDRFSGHQFPNYSSELNVNALLLGDSALYLCASSTLSGTYEQYFGPGTRLTVT.

The genes are TRBV11-2 and TRBJ2-2, with D possibly matching TRBD2 (7 bases). V lost 7 bases, J lost 2 bases, and 14 bases lay in between. This CDR3 comprises 15 residues. Germline assignment: CDR1 SGHAT and CDR2 FQNNGV. Written as DNA, the CDR3 is TGTGCCAGCACTAGCCCGGGGGGCAACACCGGGGAGCTGTTTTTT. Translating gives CASTSPGGNTGELFF.

The rearrangement links TRBV28 to TRBJ2-3, with 7 bases fitting TRBD1. Germline values: CDR1 MDHEN, CDR2 SYDVKM. This CDR3 has 15 residues. With 5 bases clipped from V and 1 base from J, the junction kept 6 bases outside the gene matches. The CDR3 coding sequence is TGTGCCAGCAGTCCTGACAGGGAAGGCACAGATACGCAGTATTTT. Its protein product is CASSPDREGTDTQYF.

The CDR3 coding sequence is TGCAGCGCAGACAGGGGCGAGGGCTACACCTTC. Translating gives CSADRGEGYTF. This chain joins TRBV29-1 and TRBJ1-2; 8 bases map to TRBD1. This CDR3 is built from 11 residues. V was pared by 7 bases and J by 8 bases, with 6 bases of the junction left unmatched. Germline loops: CDR1 SQVTM, CDR2 ANQGSEA.

The genes are TRBV4-1 and TRBJ2-1; 7 bases agree with TRBD2. The ends lost 1 base at V and 1 base at J; junction bases unmatched: 4. Germline-derived CDR1 and CDR2 are MGHRA and YSYEKL. This CDR3 is built from 16 residues. The CDR3 is CASSQGGGVSYNEQFF. CDR3 coding DNA: TGCGCCAGCAGCCAAGGTGGGGGGGTTTCCTACAATGAGCAGTTCTTC.

The chain recombines TRBV7-9 with TRBJ1-2; 9 nucleotides line up with TRBD1. J lost 6 bases, V lost 5 bases, and 19 bases had no gene match. The CDR3 covers 18 residues. Germline assignment: CDR1 SEHNR and CDR2 FQNEAQ (reference sequence). The CDR3 DNA is TGTGCCAGCAGCCCATCCTCTGTACTACAGGGGGCCGTGGATGGCTACACCTTC. Amino acids: CASSPSSVLQGAVDGYTF.

The gene calls are TRBV5-5 and TRBJ2-7; TRBD1 is a possible D gene (6 bases). Germline V gene lookup returns CDR1 SGHKS and CDR2 YYEKEE (reference sequence). Trimming took 0 bases from V and 3 from J, leaving 19 bases between them. CDR3 size: 17 residues. The CDR3 coding sequence is TGTGCCAGCAGCTTGGGTTTTGGGGCAGGGGTAAACTACGAGCAGTACTTC. This encodes CASSLGFGAGVNYEQYF.

The chain has TRBV5-1 and TRBJ1-1; TRBD1 matches 10 bases. Looked up from germline, CDR1 is SGHRS and CDR2 is YFSETQ. J was trimmed by 10 bases and V by 1 base; bases with no gene match: 10. This CDR3 has 15 residues. CDR3 loop: CASSLWQDRGDPAFF. Here the CDR3 DNA reads TGCGCCAGCAGCTTGTGGCAGGACAGGGGGGATCCAGCTTTCTTT.

The chain links TRBV5-1 to TRBJ2-1; D might be TRBD1 (6 bases). The ends were cut back, 7 bases at V and 1 base at J, with 15 bases in the middle. This CDR3 comprises 15 residues. Germline V gene lookup returns CDR1 SGHRS and CDR2 YFSETQ. CDR3 DNA sequence: TGCGCCAGCGGGCGCCGGGACAAATCCTACAATGAGCAGTTCTTC. This sequence encodes CASGRRDKSYNEQFF.

The gene calls are TRBV6-6 and TRBJ2-5; 9 nucleotides agree with TRBD2. Germline CDR1 is MNHNY and CDR2 is SVGAGI (reference sequence). J was trimmed by 2 bases and V by 1 base; bases with no gene match: 5. The CDR3 runs to 16 residues. CDR3 in amino acids: CASSYLASGVQETQYF. The CDR3 DNA follows: TGTGCCAGCAGTTACTTAGCTAGCGGGGTGCAAGAGACCCAGTACTTC.

The chain recombines TRBV5-6 with TRBJ2-5; D is undetermined. V lost 2 bases and J lost 1, with 3 bases in between. CDR1 and CDR2 from the germline V gene are SGHDT and YYEEEE. The CDR3 is 12 residues long. In DNA, the CDR3 is TGTGCCAGCAGCTTCATCCAAGAGACCCAGTACTTC. Translating it yields CASSFIQETQYF.

The chain combines TRBV4-1 with TRBJ2-1, with TRBD2 matching over 8 bases. Germline CDR1 MGHRA, CDR2 YSYEKL. The V gene end was trimmed by 1 base and the J gene end by 6 bases; junction bases not matched to a gene: 5. The CDR3 consists of 15 residues. CDR3 nucleotide sequence: TGCGCCAGCAGCCAAGCACGGGGGGGAAGCAATGAGCAGTTCTTC. It encodes CASSQARGGSNEQFF.

This chain links TRBV14 with TRBJ1-2, with a possible D match to TRBD1 (6 bases). The CDR3 spans 17 residues. Germline V gene data show CDR1 as SGHDN and CDR2 as FVKESK. V dropped 2 bases and J dropped 3 bases, with 19 bases sitting between them. Written as DNA, the CDR3 is TGTGCCAGCAGCCAAAAGGTGGATCGTACAGGGTACTATGGCTACACCTTC. It specifies CASSQKVDRTGYYGYTF.

The V and J genes are TRBV11-3 and TRBJ2-2; D is unresolved. The ends were cut back, 1 base at V and 7 bases at J, with 7 bases in the middle. CDR3 length: 13 residues. The V gene's germline CDR1 is SGHNT and CDR2 YENEEA. This CDR3 reads CASSLAHFGELFF. The CDR3 DNA reads as TGTGCCAGCAGCTTAGCCCACTTCGGGGAGCTGTTTTTT.

This sequence joins TRBV13 and TRBJ2-3; 13 bases fit TRBD2. This CDR3 contains 15 residues. After removal of 5 bases from V and 6 bases from J, the junction contained 5 bases not matched to a gene. Germline loops: CDR1 PRHDT, CDR2 FYEKMQ (reference sequence). CDR3 sequence reads: CASSQLAGGPDTQYF. CDR3 in DNA: TGTGCCAGCAGCCAACTAGCGGGGGGGCCTGATACGCAGTATTTT.

The gene calls are TRBV9 and TRBJ2-2; D is unclear. The CDR3 covers 18 residues. V was pared by 3 bases and J by 0 bases, with 18 bases between. From germline, CDR1 is SGDLS and CDR2 YYNGEE. The CDR3 nucleotides are TGTGCCAGCAGCGCCTCGGTTGGAGTAACGGCGAACACCGGGGAGCTGTTTTTT. Translated: CASSASVGVTANTGELFF.

The CDR3: CASSLGGQGYNEQFF. In nucleotides, the CDR3 is TGTGCCAGCAGCTTAGGGGGACAGGGGTACAATGAGCAGTTCTTC. V is TRBV7-3 and J is TRBJ2-1, with TRBD1 identical over 10 bases. Germline loops: CDR1 SGHTA, CDR2 FQGTGA. V lost 2 bases to trimming and J lost 4 bases; unmatched junction nucleotides: 2. The CDR3 spans 15 residues.

The chain joins TRBV9 to TRBJ2-7; 7 bases are shared with TRBD1. With 5 bases clipped from V and 2 bases from J, the junction kept 22 bases outside the gene matches. This CDR3 is 19 amino acids long. CDR1 and CDR2 (germline): SGDLS, YYNGEE. This CDR3 reads CASRHIDRVRGLEPYEQYF. In DNA form, the CDR3 reads TGTGCCAGCAGACACATCGACAGGGTAAGAGGCCTAGAGCCCTACGAGCAGTACTTC.

As DNA, the CDR3 is TGTGCCAGCAGCTTAAGGCGAGCGGGGGGTGACAATGAGCAGTTCTTC. This encodes CASSLRRAGGDNEQFF. The V call is TRBV11-2, the J call TRBJ2-1; 9 nucleotides line up with TRBD2. The germline V gene has CDR1 SGHAT and CDR2 FQNNGV. With 2 bases clipped from V and 5 bases from J, the junction kept 7 bases outside the gene matches. This CDR3 has 16 amino acids.

The chain combines TRBV30 with TRBJ2-1; a possible D gene is TRBD1 (5 bases). The CDR3 spans 17 residues. The V end lost 3 bases, the J end lost 0 bases, and 18 bases lay between the germline ends. CDR1 GTSNPN and CDR2 SVGIG come from the germline V gene (reference sequence). Here the CDR3 DNA reads TGTGCCTGGAGGGCCCAAGGGGCCTTCCCCTCCTACAATGAGCAGTTCTTC. It encodes CAWRAQGAFPSYNEQFF.

This sequence joins TRBV11-2 and TRBJ1-1; tentative D call: TRBD1 (6 bases). V was trimmed by 5 bases and J by 1 base, leaving 11 bases between them. The CDR3 totals 14 residues. Germline V gives CDR1 SGHAT, CDR2 FQNNGV. Here the CDR3 reads CASSDQGSNTEAFF. The CDR3 DNA reads as TGTGCCAGCAGCGATCAGGGGTCGAACACTGAAGCTTTCTTT.